This entry features one T cell receptor (beta chain) sequence. Its antigen is not known. This specimen comes from a study of T cells in Graves' hyperthyroidism and ophthalmopathy. In germline, CDR1 is SGHTS, CDR2 YDEGEE. V was clipped by 4 bases and J by 2 bases, with 10 bases between them. This CDR3 spans 14 amino acids. Broader study findings: Using 13 V-J features, a model discriminated ophthalmopathy from stable hyperthyroidism.

The investigators amplified TCR beta CDR3 regions from RNA transcripts. First-round RT-PCR targeting the TCR CDR3 was performed with the HTBI primer set. TCRdb ran MiXCR on the multiplex PCR reads and lists one entry per CDR3 protein. The sample includes hundreds of thousands of distinct CDR3 sequences, around 15% of them seen just once. The specimen sequenced was blood. This chain connects TRBV5-8 to TRBJ1-5, with D maybe TRBD1 (6 bases). This clonotype was obtained from a woman aged 18-35 years with Graves' hyperthyroidism. CDR3 residues: CASSTRGGNQPQHF. The DNA of the CDR3 is TGTGCCAGCAGCACCAGGGGCGGCAATCAGCCCCAGCATTTT.